The clone carrying this T cell receptor beta chain was seen a handful of times. Its target is not known. TCRdb redid the calling of the 5' RACE reads with MiXCR, one entry per CDR3 protein. The sample lists some 440,000 distinct CDR3 sequences; around 27% were seen once. This entry belongs to a study of T-cell memory formation after mild COVID-19. Study-wide context: Across donors, TCR clusters were largely donor specific.

Study results and limitations: Among clones contracting day 15 to 85, CD4/CD8 was balanced, whereas later expanders leaned CD4+. Pre-infection memory contained some responding clones, which suggested that cross-reactive memory had joined.

This clonotype was sampled from an adult woman who had mild COVID-19 (a few samples of this study predate the infection). Cell type and time point are not known. What was sequenced was PBMCs or a T cell subset sorted from them (not recorded which).

The CDR3 here is CASSQPLGEQFF. As DNA, the CDR3 is TGTGCCAGCAGCCAGCCCTTGGGGGAGCAGTTCTTC. The chain carries TRBV7-8 and TRBJ2-1; unclear D gene. Germline CDR1 and CDR2: SGHVS and FQNEAQ. With 5 bases removed from V and 10 bases from J, the gap between germline ends came to 12 bases. The CDR3 is made up of 12 amino acids.